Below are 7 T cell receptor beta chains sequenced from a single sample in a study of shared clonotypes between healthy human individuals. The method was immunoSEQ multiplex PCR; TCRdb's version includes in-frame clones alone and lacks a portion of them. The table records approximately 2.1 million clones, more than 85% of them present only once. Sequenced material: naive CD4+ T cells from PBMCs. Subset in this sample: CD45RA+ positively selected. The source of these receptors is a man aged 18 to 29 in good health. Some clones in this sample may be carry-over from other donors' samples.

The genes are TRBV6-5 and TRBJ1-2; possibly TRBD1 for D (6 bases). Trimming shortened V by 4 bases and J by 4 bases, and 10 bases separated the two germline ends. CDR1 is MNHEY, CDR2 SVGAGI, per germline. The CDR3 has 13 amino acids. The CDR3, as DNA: TGTGCCAGCAGTTGGACAGAACTCTATGGCTACACCTTC. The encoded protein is CASSWTELYGYTF.

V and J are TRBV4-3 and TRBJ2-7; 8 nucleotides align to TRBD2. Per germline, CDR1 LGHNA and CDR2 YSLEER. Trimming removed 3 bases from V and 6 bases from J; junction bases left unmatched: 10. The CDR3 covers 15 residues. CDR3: CASSQEREPRGEQYF. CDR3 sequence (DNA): TGCGCCAGCAGCCAGGAGCGGGAGCCCCGGGGCGAGCAGTACTTC.

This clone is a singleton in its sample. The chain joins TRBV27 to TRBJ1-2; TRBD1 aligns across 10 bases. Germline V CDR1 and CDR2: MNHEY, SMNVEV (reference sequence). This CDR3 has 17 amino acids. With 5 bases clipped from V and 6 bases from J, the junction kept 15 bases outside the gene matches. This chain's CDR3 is CASSQGTGESLPDGYTF. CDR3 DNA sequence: TGTGCCAGCAGTCAAGGGACAGGGGAGTCCCTTCCCGATGGCTACACCTTC.

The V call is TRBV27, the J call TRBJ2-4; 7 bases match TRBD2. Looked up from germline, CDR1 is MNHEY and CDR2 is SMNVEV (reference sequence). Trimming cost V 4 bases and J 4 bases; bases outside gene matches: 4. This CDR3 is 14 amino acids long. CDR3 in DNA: TGTGCCAGCAGTTGGGGGACTACGAAAAACATTCAGTACTTC. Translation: CASSWGTTKNIQYF.

CDR3 sequence: CASSPSRTSGNTIYF. The CDR3 DNA sequence: TGTGCCAGCAGCCCATCGAGGACCTCTGGAAACACCATATATTTT. The chain links TRBV7-8 to TRBJ1-3; no reliable D call. Germline CDR1 SGHVS, CDR2 FQNEAQ. CDR3 length: 15 residues. V shed 5 bases and J shed 0 bases, with 11 bases lying between them.

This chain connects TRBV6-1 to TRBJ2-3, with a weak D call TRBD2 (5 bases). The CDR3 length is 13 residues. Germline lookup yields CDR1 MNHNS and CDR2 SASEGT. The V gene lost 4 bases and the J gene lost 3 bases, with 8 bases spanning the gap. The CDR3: CASSGGLTDTQYF. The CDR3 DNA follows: TGTGCCAGCAGTGGAGGGCTAACAGATACGCAGTATTTT.

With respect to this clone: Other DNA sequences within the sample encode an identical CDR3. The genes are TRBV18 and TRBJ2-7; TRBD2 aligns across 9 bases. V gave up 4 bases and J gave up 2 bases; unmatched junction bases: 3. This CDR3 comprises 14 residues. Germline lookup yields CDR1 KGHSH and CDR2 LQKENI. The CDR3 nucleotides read TGTGCCAGCTCACTGCGGGGGGGGGCCTACGAGCAGTACTTC. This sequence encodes CASSLRGGAYEQYF.